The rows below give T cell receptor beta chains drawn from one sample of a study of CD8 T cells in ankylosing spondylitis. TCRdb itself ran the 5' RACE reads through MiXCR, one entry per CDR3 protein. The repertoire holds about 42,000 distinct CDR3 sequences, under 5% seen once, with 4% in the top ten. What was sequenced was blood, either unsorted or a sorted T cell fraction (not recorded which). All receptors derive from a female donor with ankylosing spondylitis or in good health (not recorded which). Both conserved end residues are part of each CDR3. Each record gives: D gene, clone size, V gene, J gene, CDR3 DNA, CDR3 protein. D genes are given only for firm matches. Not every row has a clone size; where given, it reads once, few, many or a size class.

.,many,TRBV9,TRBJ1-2,TGTGCCAGCAGCGTAGCTGGCACACCTCCCTATGGCTACACCTTC,CASSVAGTPPYGYTF
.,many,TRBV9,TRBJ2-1,TGTGCCAGCACCATCGGGACCGAGGCCTACAATGAGCAGTTCTTC,CASTIGTEAYNEQFF
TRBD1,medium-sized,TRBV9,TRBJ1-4,TGTGCCAGCAGCGAAGCCGTAACAGGGGCCGGAGGTGAAAAACTGTTTTTT,CASSEAVTGAGGEKLFF
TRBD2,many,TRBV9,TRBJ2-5,TGTGCCAGCAGCCTCGGGACTAGCGGGGGGGCCCAACAAGAGACCCAGTACTTC,CASSLGTSGGAQQETQYF
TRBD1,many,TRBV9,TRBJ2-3,TGTGCCAGCAGCGTAGCTAGGGGGCGAACAGATACGCAGTATTTT,CASSVARGRTDTQYF
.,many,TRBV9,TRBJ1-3,TGTGCCAGCAGCGTCTTGGCGGGGACTGGAAACACCATATATTTT,CASSVLAGTGNTIYF
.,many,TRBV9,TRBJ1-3,TGTGCCAGCAGCGTAGGGTTCACCTCTGGAAACACCATATATTTT,CASSVGFTSGNTIYF
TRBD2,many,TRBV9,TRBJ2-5,TGTGCCAGCAGCGCCAGACTAGCGGGGGGGCAAGAGACCCAGTACTTC,CASSARLAGGQETQYF
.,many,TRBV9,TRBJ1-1,TGTGCCAGCAGCGCCGGGGGACGGGAAAACACTGAAGCTTTCTTT,CASSAGGRENTEAFF
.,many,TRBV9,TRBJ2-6,TGTGCCAGCAGCGTAGATCTGGCGCTAGGGGCCAACGTCCTGACTTTC,CASSVDLALGANVLTF
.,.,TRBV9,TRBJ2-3,TGTGCCAACAGCGTAGAACAGGCCACAGATACGCAGTATTTT,CANSVEQATDTQYF
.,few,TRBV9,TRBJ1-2,TGTGCCAGCAGCGTCACAGGGCACGGCTACACCTTC,CASSVTGHGYTF
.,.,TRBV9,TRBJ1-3,TGTGCCAGCAGCGTAGATGTTCCAGGGGCGGCCGGAAACACCATATATTTT,CASSVDVPGAAGNTIYF
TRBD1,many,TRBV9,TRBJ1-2,TGTGCCAGCAGCGTAGGAGGGACAGCCGCCTCTAACTATGGCTACACCTTC,CASSVGGTAASNYGYTF
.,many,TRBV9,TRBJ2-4,TGTGCCAGCAGCGGAGCCCGAGAGCTGGGCATTCAGTACTTC,CASSGARELGIQYF
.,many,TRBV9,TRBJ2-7,TGTGCCAGCAGCGTAGGAGGAGGGTTCTACGAGCAGTACTTC,CASSVGGGFYEQYF
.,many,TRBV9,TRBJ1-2,TGTGCCAGCAGTTATACAGGGAGCTCTGGCTACACCTTC,CASSYTGSSGYTF
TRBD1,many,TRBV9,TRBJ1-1,TGTGCCACTACAGGGGGCGATAAGGGTGAAGCTTTCTTT,CATTGGDKGEAFF
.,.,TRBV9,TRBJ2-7,TGTGCCAGCAGCGTTCAGGAATCCTACGAGAAGTACTTC,CASSVQESYEKYF
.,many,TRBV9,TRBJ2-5,TGTGCCAGCAGCGCACAGGGAATGGAAGAGACCCAGTACTTC,CASSAQGMEETQYF
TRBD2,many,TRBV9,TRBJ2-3,TGTGCCAGCAGCGTAGATGCGATGTCCGGACTAGCGGGGAGTGCAGATACGCAGTATTTT,CASSVDAMSGLAGSADTQYF
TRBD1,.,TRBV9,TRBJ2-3,TGTGCCAGCAGCAAGACAGGGGACAGCACAGATACGCAGTATTTT,CASSKTGDSTDTQYF
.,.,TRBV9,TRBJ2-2,TGTGCCAGCAATCTGGAGGGGCTCACCGGGGAGCTGTTTTTT,CASNLEGLTGELFF
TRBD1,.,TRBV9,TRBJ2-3,TGTGCCAGCAGCGTAGAAGGGACAGGGGGTTCAGATACGCAGTATTTT,CASSVEGTGGSDTQYF
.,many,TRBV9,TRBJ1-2,TGTGCCAGCAGCTTCACACGAGGTAATACGGATGGCTACACCTTC,CASSFTRGNTDGYTF
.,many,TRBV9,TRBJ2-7,TGTGCCAGCAGCCCACAGACAGTTTCCCTTAACGAGCAGTACTTC,CASSPQTVSLNEQYF
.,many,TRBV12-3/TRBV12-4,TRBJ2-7,TGTGCCATCAGTTCTACCCGCGAATCTGGGACTCACCGTTCCTACGAGCAGTACTTC,CAISSTRESGTHRSYEQYF
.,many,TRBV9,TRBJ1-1,TGTGCCAGCAGCGTAGTTCCAGGGGAGGAAGCTTTCTTT,CASSVVPGEEAFF
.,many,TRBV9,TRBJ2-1,TGTGCCAGCAGCAGCTACGGTTTACGCGGGGATGAGCAGTTCTTC,CASSSYGLRGDEQFF
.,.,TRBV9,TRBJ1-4,TGTGCCAGCAGCGTAGGCGACAGTCCAACTAATGAAAAACTGTTTTTT,CASSVGDSPTNEKLFF
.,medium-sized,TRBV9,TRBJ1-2,TGTGCCAGCAGCGTAGCTGGGGACACCTCCTATGGCTACACCTTC,CASSVAGDTSYGYTF
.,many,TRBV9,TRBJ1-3,TGTGCCAGCAGCGTAGAGGAGGGGGGAGCTGGAAACACCATATATTTT,CASSVEEGGAGNTIYF
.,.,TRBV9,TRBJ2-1,TGTGCCAGCAGCGTAGTTGGTTGGGGTGAGCAGTTCTTC,CASSVVGWGEQFF
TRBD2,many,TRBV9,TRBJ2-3,TGTGCCAGCCGTGCTCCGGGACTAGATACAGATACGCAGTATTTT,CASRAPGLDTDTQYF
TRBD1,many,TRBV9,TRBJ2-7,TGTGCCAGCAGCGTATCCGGGACAGGGGTCTACGAGCAGTACTTC,CASSVSGTGVYEQYF
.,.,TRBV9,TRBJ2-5,TGTGCCAGCAGCCCCGCTTCCGGGACAGCGGGGGAGACCCAGTACTTC,CASSPASGTAGETQYF
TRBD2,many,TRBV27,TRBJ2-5,TGTGCCAGCCCGGGACTAGCGGGGGTAACCCAAGAGACCCAGTACTTC,CASPGLAGVTQETQYF
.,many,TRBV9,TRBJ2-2,TGTGCCAGCAGCGTAGCCCCGGGGGACAGCGGCACCGGGGAGCTGTTTTTT,CASSVAPGDSGTGELFF
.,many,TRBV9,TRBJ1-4,TGTGCCAGCAGCGTACTTGGGGAGGGTTCCGAAAAACTGTTTTTT,CASSVLGEGSEKLFF
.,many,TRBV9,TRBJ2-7,TGTGCCAGCAGCTTCCGGGAGCATAGATCCTACGAGCAGTACTTC,CASSFREHRSYEQYF
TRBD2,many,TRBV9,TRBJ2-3,TGTGCCAGCAGCGTCGGCGGGGGGGCCGGCACAGATACGCAGTATTTT,CASSVGGGAGTDTQYF
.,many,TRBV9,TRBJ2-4,TGTGCCAGCAGCGTAGGGGGACGGGGAAACATTCAGTACTTC,CASSVGGRGNIQYF
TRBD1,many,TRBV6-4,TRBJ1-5,TGTGCCAGAGGGACAGGGGGCCTTCCTGGACCCCAGCATTTT,CARGTGGLPGPQHF
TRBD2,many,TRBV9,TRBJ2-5,TGTGCCAGCAGCGTGTTGGCCAGCGGGGGGGCCGAAGAGACCCAGTACTTC,CASSVLASGGAEETQYF
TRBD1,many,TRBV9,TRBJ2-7,TGTGCCAGCAGCCCTAGGGGGCAGGAAATTACCTACGAGCAGTACTTC,CASSPRGQEITYEQYF
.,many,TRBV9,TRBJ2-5,TGTGCCAGCAGCGGCGGGACCCCCACTGGGACCCAGTACTTC,CASSGGTPTGTQYF
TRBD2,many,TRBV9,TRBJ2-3,TGTGCCAGCAGCCGGCTAGCGGGGGGAGTAGATACGCAGTATTTT,CASSRLAGGVDTQYF
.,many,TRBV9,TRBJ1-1,TGTGCCAGCAGCGTAGATGGAGGGAGGCAAGCTTTCTTT,CASSVDGGRQAFF
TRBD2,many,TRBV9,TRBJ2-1,TGTGCCAGCAGCGTTCGGGGGGACCCATACAATGAGCAGTTCTTC,CASSVRGDPYNEQFF
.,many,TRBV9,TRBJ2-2,TGTGCCAGCAGCGTAGCCCCCGACAATGCCGGGGAGCTGTTTTTT,CASSVAPDNAGELFF
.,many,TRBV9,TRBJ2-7,TGTGCCAGCAGCGTGGGTCGAGAGGGCAGGGGCGAGCAGTACTTC,CASSVGREGRGEQYF
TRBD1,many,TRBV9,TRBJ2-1,TGTGCCAGCAGCTCCAGACAGGGTTCGTGGAATGAGCAGTTCTTC,CASSSRQGSWNEQFF
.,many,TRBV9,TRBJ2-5,TGTGCCAGCAGCGCGAGTGGGCGACGGGGGTCTCAGGAAGAGACCCAGTACTTC,CASSASGRRGSQEETQYF